This is a list of T cell receptor beta chains from one sample in a study of cytomegalovirus exposure and HLA in healthy donors. This table comes from immunoSEQ multiplex PCR, and its TCRdb copy is limited to in-frame clones, with some not included. The sample carries approximately 130,000 clones, around 77% recorded once. Material for sequencing was PBMCs. The receptors were sampled from a man aged 18 to 35 in good health and CMV-seropositive. Each CDR3 is given with its conserved first and last residue. D genes are given only for firm matches. Clone size is given for some rows only: seen once, a few or many times, or a class if the clone is expanded.

D | J | V | size | DNA | CDR3
TRBD2 | TRBJ2-7 | TRBV5-1 | few | TGCGCCAGCAGCTTGGCCCTAGCGGGAGGTATTCCCGAGCAGTACTTC | CASSLALAGGIPEQYF
. | TRBJ2-5 | TRBV4-1 | . | TGCGCCAGCAGCCAAGATAAGGGAAGGGTGACAGCCCAAGAGACCCAGTACTTC | CASSQDKGRVTAQETQYF
TRBD1 | TRBJ1-1 | TRBV6-5 | . | TGTGCCAGCAGTCGTTCAAAACAGGGGATTGGGGCTTTCTTT | CASSRSKQGIGAFF
TRBD2 | TRBJ2-3 | TRBV11-2 | few | TGTGCCAGCAGCTTAGCGTGGCGGGGGAGCACAGATACGCAGTATTTT | CASSLAWRGSTDTQYF
. | TRBJ2-5 | TRBV29-1 | . | TGCAGCGCCCGACGGGGTCGAGAGACCCAGTACTTC | CSARRGRETQYF
TRBD1 | TRBJ1-3 | TRBV7-6 | . | TGTGCCAGCAGCCCCGACAGGGGCGAGGGAAACACCATATATTTT | CASSPDRGEGNTIYF
TRBD1 | TRBJ1-2 | TRBV13 | . | TGTGCCAGCAGCTTTGGGCTGGGGACAGGGAATGGCTACACCTTC | CASSFGLGTGNGYTF
. | TRBJ1-5 | TRBV5-5 | . | TGTGCCAGCAGCCCAATCCCGAGGCAGGGTGGGAATCAGCCCCAGCATTTT | CASSPIPRQGGNQPQHF
. | TRBJ1-1 | TRBV30 | . | TGTGCCTCCCAAAGGAGGAACACTGAAGCTTTCTTT | CASQRRNTEAFF
. | TRBJ1-1 | TRBV19 | . | TGTGCCAGTAGTATAAGCAGGGAGGAGACTGAAGCTTTCTTT | CASSISREETEAFF
TRBD2 | TRBJ2-1 | TRBV6-1 | few | TGTGCCAGCACCTCTAGCGGTCCCCTTTACAATGAGCAGTTCTTC | CASTSSGPLYNEQFF
. | TRBJ1-3 | TRBV7-9 | few | TGTGCCAGCAGCCCCCAGGCCCCCTCTGGAAACACCATATATTTT | CASSPQAPSGNTIYF
TRBD2 | TRBJ2-5 | TRBV6-6 | . | TGTGCCAGCAGTCAGGGAGGGCGGGGCGAGAACTTC | CASSQGGRGENF
TRBD1 | TRBJ1-1 | TRBV2 | . | TGTGCCAGCAGTGGAGGACAGGATGAAGCTTTCTTT | CASSGGQDEAFF
TRBD1 | TRBJ1-1 | TRBV7-9 | . | TGTGCCAGCAGCTCTACTCCGGACAGGGTGGGCAATGAAGCTTTCTTT | CASSSTPDRVGNEAFF
TRBD1 | TRBJ2-1 | TRBV4-2 | . | TGTGCCAGCAGCCCCGTTGCAGGGACAGCCCTGCGTGAGCAGTTCTTC | CASSPVAGTALREQFF
. | TRBJ1-5 | TRBV6-1 | once | TGTGCCAGCAGTGAAGCGAACAGTCGCAATCAGCCCCAGCATTTT | CASSEANSRNQPQHF
. | TRBJ2-1 | TRBV28 | few | TGTGCCAGCAGTTTGCCAGGGGCCAATGAGCAGTTCTTC | CASSLPGANEQFF
TRBD2 | TRBJ2-1 | TRBV7-9 | . | TGTGCCAGCAGCTATAAAGCGGGGGCAGCTGGGAATGAGCAGTTCTTC | CASSYKAGAAGNEQFF
TRBD1 | TRBJ1-3 | TRBV5-5 | . | TGTGCCAGCAGCTTGGGACCGACAGGGGGCAGTGGAAACACCATATATTTT | CASSLGPTGGSGNTIYF